The next 28 T cell receptor beta chains were all read from a single sample in a study of blood T cells in healthy people across ages. The authors ran a second PCR of about 7 to 11 cycles using a sample-barcoded 5' primer and a J-beta primer mix. Each CDR3 protein is one row after TCRdb ran MiXCR on the 5' RACE reads. The sample yields around 690,000 distinct CDR3 sequences, around three fifths seen once. Sequenced: blood. The origin of the receptors is a man aged 60 to 69 in good health.

The CDR3 DNA sequence: TGTGCCAGCAGCCGGAGACTAGCGGGGGGGTACCAAGAGACCCAGTACTTC. Encoded protein: CASSRRLAGGYQETQYF. J is TRBJ2-7 and V is TRBV5-6, with 14 bases that match TRBD2. The J call may be wrong; the DNA end is better matched by TRBJ2-5. CDR1 is SGHDT, CDR2 YYEEEE, per germline. The CDR3 runs 17 residues.

The chain recombines TRBV19 with TRBJ2-3; possibly TRBD2 for D (5 bases). The CDR3 consists of 16 residues. V lost 6 bases, J lost 1 base, and 17 bases lay in between. The germline CDR1 and CDR2 sequences are LNHDA and SQIVND (reference sequence). DNA for the CDR3: TGTGCCAGTAGCGGGATCCTAGCTAGGGGCACAGATACGCAGTATTTT. Its translation is CASSGILARGTDTQYF. Filled out from reference TRBV19 and TRBJ2-3, the complete variable domain reads DGGITQSPKYLFRKEGQNVTLSCEQNLNHDAMYWYRQDPGQGLRLIYYSQIVNDFQKGDIAEGYSVSREKKESFPLTVTSAQKNPTAFYLCASSGILARGTDTQYFGPGTRLTVL.

In DNA, the CDR3 is TGCAGTGCTAGGGCCTGGACCTCACCTGGCAATGAGCAGTTCTTC. It yields the protein CSARAWTSPGNEQFF. The chain is built from TRBV20-1 and TRBJ2-1, with D unclear. Germline V lookup: CDR1 DFQATT, CDR2 SNEGSKA (reference sequence). This CDR3 comprises 15 residues. The V end was cut by 3 bases, the J end by 6 bases, with 18 bases between.

V usage is TRBV10-3 and J usage is TRBJ2-1; the match to TRBD2 covers 14 bases. The junction had 5 bases not matched to a gene; V was cut back by 11 bases and J by 5 bases. The CDR3 extends over 14 amino acids. The germline CDR1 and CDR2 sequences are ENHRY and SYGVKD. The CDR3, as DNA: TGTGCCCGCCGGACTAGCGGGGGGCACAATGAGCAGTTCTTC. It encodes CARRTSGGHNEQFF.

The chain combines TRBV11-2 with TRBJ2-3; D is possibly TRBD2 (5 bases). V lost 3 bases, J lost 2 bases, and 9 bases lay in between. This CDR3 region has 14 residues. The germline gives CDR1 SGHAT, CDR2 FQNNGV. The CDR3 region has the DNA TGTGCCAGCAGCTTGGAGGCCTACACAGATACGCAGTATTTT. Translated: CASSLEAYTDTQYF.

This chain joins TRBV12-5 and TRBJ2-4; D uncertain. The DNA end is more similar to TRBJ2-7, so the J call may be wrong. This CDR3 comprises 13 residues. The germline V gene encodes CDR1 LGHNT and CDR2 FRNRAP. This CDR3 reads CASGLGLLYEQYF. The DNA of the CDR3 is TGTGCTAGTGGTTTGGGACTTCTATACGAGCAGTACTTC.

This clonotype showed up just a few times. The gene calls are TRBV11-2 and TRBJ2-7; D may match TRBD1 or TRBD2 (6 bases each). The CDR3 has 14 amino acids. Trimming took off 1 base at V and 4 bases at J, with 11 bases between the two ends. Germline V gives CDR1 SGHAT, CDR2 FQNNGV. The CDR3 sequence: CASSLGVGGYEQYF. The CDR3 nucleotides read TGTGCCAGCAGCTTAGGTGTAGGGGGGTACGAGCAGTACTTC.

This clonotype was recorded only once. The chain links TRBV12-3 or TRBV12-4 to TRBJ2-5; 9 bases are a match to TRBD2. The CDR3 runs to 16 residues. V lost 5 bases to trimming and J lost 11 bases; unmatched junction nucleotides: 18. This CDR3 is CASSIPSRRGGNEQYF. The CDR3 nucleotides are TGTGCCAGCAGTATCCCCAGTCGGCGGGGGGGTAATGAGCAGTACTTC.

This clonotype came up once. The rearrangement uses TRBV5-1 and TRBJ2-1, with D possibly called TRBD1 or TRBD2 (5 bases each). The J call may not be correct, given that the DNA end is closer to TRBJ2-7. The CDR3 is made up of 15 amino acids. In germline, CDR1 is SGHRS, CDR2 YFSETQ. The CDR3 region has the DNA TGCGCCAGCAGCGAGGGGCCAATGGGGCTCTACGAGCAGTACTTC. Amino acid sequence: CASSEGPMGLYEQYF.

V is TRBV4-2 and J is TRBJ2-5; 12 bases align to TRBD2. V trimming: 0 bases; J trimming: 7 bases; junction bases outside the gene matches: 6. The CDR3 contains 16 residues. CDR1 is LGHNA, CDR2 YNFKEQ, per germline. The CDR3 region has the DNA TGTGCCAGCAGCCAAGATCCTAGCGGGGGGGCCCGGACCCAGTACTTC. Translation gives CASSQDPSGGARTQYF.

The chain is built from TRBV3-1 and TRBJ1-5; possibly TRBD1 for D (6 bases). The CDR3 is 13 residues long. Germline V lookup: CDR1 LGHDT, CDR2 YNNKEL (reference sequence). Trimming pared 3 bases from V and 9 bases from J, leaving 12 bases between. CDR3 in amino acids: CASSHQGIGPQHF. CDR3 DNA sequence: TGTGCCAGCAGCCACCAGGGGATCGGGCCCCAGCATTTT.

J is TRBJ2-3 and V is TRBV20-1, with 9 bases identical to TRBD2. The CDR3 contains 14 residues. J lost 1 base, V lost 4 bases, and 3 bases had no gene match. Germline CDR1 and CDR2: DFQATT and SNEGSKA (reference sequence). CDR3 region: CSATSGAGTDTQYF. Written as DNA, the CDR3 is TGCAGTGCTACTAGCGGGGCCGGCACAGATACGCAGTATTTT.

The genes are TRBV10-3 and TRBJ2-5; 12 nucleotides match TRBD1. The CDR3 loop spans 14 amino acids. CDR1 is ENHRY and CDR2 is SYGVKD in the germline V gene. V gave up 6 bases and J gave up 4 bases; unmatched junction bases: 3. Here the CDR3 reads CAIRGTGGTETQYF. CDR3 sequence (DNA): TGTGCCATCAGGGGGACAGGGGGCACAGAGACCCAGTACTTC.

The chain combines TRBV4-1 with TRBJ1-2; 7 bases map to TRBD1. With V trimmed by 3 bases and J by 4 bases, 8 bases remained unmatched. The CDR3 loop spans 15 amino acids. Germline V lookup: CDR1 MGHRA, CDR2 YSYEKL. CDR3 DNA sequence: TGCGCCAGCAGCCAGATGACAGGGAGGATCTATGGCTACACCTTC. It translates to CASSQMTGRIYGYTF.

This chain links TRBV21-1 with TRBJ2-5. TRBV21-1 is a known pseudogene. The CDR3 is 17 amino acids. CDR3: CASSNWEVPSTPETQYF. CDR3 nucleotide sequence: TGTGCCAGCAGCAATTGGGAAGTACCCAGCACCCCAGAGACCCAGTACTTC.

V and J are TRBV10-3 and TRBJ2-7; D uncertain. The CDR3 sequence is 12 residues long. The V gene's germline CDR1 is ENHRY and CDR2 SYGVKD. V lost 6 bases to trimming and J lost 2 bases, with 8 bases between them. In DNA form, the CDR3 reads TGTGCCATCAGCAGGAGCACCTACGAGCAGTACTTC. Residues: CAISRSTYEQYF.

This clonotype is a singleton in its sample. This chain links TRBV28 with TRBJ2-5; a weak D match, TRBD2 (6 bases). CDR3 length: 15 amino acids. The ends were cut back, 6 bases at V and 5 bases at J, with 19 bases in the middle. CDR1 and CDR2 (germline): MDHEN, SYDVKM. CDR3 amino acids: CASSPTGAISETQYF. CDR3 DNA sequence: TGTGCCAGCAGCCCCACGGGAGCGATATCGGAGACCCAGTACTTC.

The V call is TRBV6-5, the J call TRBJ1-3, with 9 bases identical to TRBD1. This CDR3 is 14 amino acids long. Trimming cost V 8 bases and J 0 bases; bases outside gene matches: 2. Germline-derived CDR1 and CDR2 are MNHEY and SVGAGI. For the CDR3, the DNA is TGTGCCAGCCACAGGGGGCCCTCTGGAAACACCATATATTTT. Encoded protein: CASHRGPSGNTIYF.

This clonotype has more than one count but fewer than ten. The CDR3 here is CASSSRAVPMETQYF. In nucleotides, the CDR3 is TGTGCCAGCAGTTCCAGGGCGGTTCCAATGGAGACCCAGTACTTC. This rearrangement joins TRBV2 to TRBJ2-5, with D tentatively TRBD1 (5 bases). V was shortened by 5 bases and J by 5 bases, with 18 bases between the two germline ends. The V gene's germline CDR1 is SNHLY and CDR2 FYNNEI. The CDR3 loop spans 15 amino acids.

The chain joins TRBV15 to TRBJ2-5; 15 bases line up with TRBD2. CDR1 LNHNV and CDR2 YYDKDF come from the germline V gene (reference sequence). This CDR3 has 18 amino acids. The V segment lost 0 bases and the J segment 1 base; nucleotides outside the gene matches: 3. CDR3 nucleotides: TGTGCCACCAGCAGAGAGGGACTAGCGGGGGGTCTCCAAGAGACCCAGTACTTC. Residues: CATSREGLAGGLQETQYF.

This chain joins TRBV15 and TRBJ2-7; TRBD2 is a possible D gene (7 bases). Germline CDR1 and CDR2: LNHNV and YYDKDF (reference sequence). The V and J ends lost 0 bases and 2 bases respectively, with 11 bases between them. The CDR3 loop spans 15 amino acids. CDR3 sequence: CATSRDRGGTYEQYF. The DNA for the CDR3 is TGTGCCACCAGCAGAGATAGGGGGGGCACCTACGAGCAGTACTTC.

As DNA, the CDR3 is TGTGCCAGCAGCGCAGCAAGACAGGGCTATGAAAAACTGTTTTTT. Protein: CASSAARQGYEKLFF. The genes are TRBV7-9 and TRBJ1-4; 7 nucleotides align to TRBD1. The CDR3 extends over 15 amino acids. CDR1 SEHNR and CDR2 FQNEAQ come from the germline V gene (reference sequence). The trim removed 5 bases at V and 6 bases at J, leaving 9 bases unmatched.

The sample holds a few counts of this clonotype. This sequence joins TRBV20-1 and TRBJ2-1; D is undetermined. Looked up from germline, CDR1 is DFQATT and CDR2 is SNEGSKA (reference sequence). Between the trimmed V and J ends, which lost 4 bases and 7 bases, there was a span of 11 bases. This CDR3 has 12 residues. The CDR3: CSATSFRNEQFF. In DNA, the CDR3 is TGCAGTGCTACCTCCTTCAGAAATGAGCAGTTCTTC.

The chain has TRBV6-5 and TRBJ2-4; D is possibly TRBD1 or TRBD2 (5 bases each). Gene TRBJ2-5 matches the end of the DNA better, so the J call may be wrong. The CDR3 length is 16 residues. Germline V CDR1 and CDR2: MNHEY, SVGAGI. This CDR3 reads CASSYSGGIGVETQYF. CDR3 nucleotides: TGTGCCAGCAGTTACTCTGGAGGAATAGGGGTGGAGACCCAGTACTTC.

This chain uses TRBV25-1 with TRBJ2-5; a weak D match, TRBD2 (5 bases). The CDR3 contains 15 residues. V was trimmed by 5 bases and J by 5 bases, leaving 18 bases between them. CDR1 is MGHDK and CDR2 is SYGVNS in the germline V gene. The CDR3 bases are TGTGCCAGCAGTTACGGGTTTGGGCGCGGGGAGACCCAGTACTTC. Encoded protein: CASSYGFGRGETQYF.

The chain recombines TRBV6-1 with TRBJ1-6; D unresolved. V was trimmed by 8 bases and J by 7 bases, leaving 15 bases between them. The CDR3 length is 14 residues. CDR1 and CDR2 from the germline V gene are MNHNS and SASEGT. The CDR3 sequence: CASLTGSGNSPLHF. CDR3 nucleotides: TGTGCCAGCTTGACCGGGTCGGGCAATTCACCCCTCCACTTT.

The rearrangement uses TRBV24-1 and TRBJ2-1; D is tentatively TRBD1 or TRBD2 (6 bases each). The CDR3 runs to 12 residues. Germline V gene data show CDR1 as KGHDR and CDR2 as SFDVKD. V lost 7 bases to trimming and J lost 12 bases, with 15 bases between them. The CDR3: CATRGEQGGQFF. The CDR3 nucleotides are TGTGCCACCAGGGGGGAACAGGGAGGGCAGTTCTTC.

This clonotype was counted between two and nine times. The chain employs TRBV20-1 and TRBJ2-1; 9 nucleotides match TRBD1. The CDR3 loop spans 14 amino acids. Germline V CDR1 and CDR2: DFQATT, SNEGSKA (reference sequence). Trimming at V came to 6 bases and at J to 5 bases, leaving 8 bases not matched to a gene. The CDR3 DNA reads TGCAGTGCCCTTTCCGGGACAGGGAACAATGAGCAGTTCTTC. Translation gives CSALSGTGNNEQFF.